This passage covers 3 T cell receptor beta chains from one sample sequenced in a study of T cells in localized non-small cell lung cancer. This table comes from immunoSEQ multiplex PCR, and its TCRdb copy is limited to in-frame clones, with some not included. Of 55,000 to 75,000 clones listed, roughly nine tenths were seen once; the top ten hold just over 20%. Source: peripheral blood, taken before any cancer treatment. These receptors were collected from a male donor aged 60 or over with stage III squamous cell lung carcinoma.

The chain joins TRBV6-1 to TRBJ1-5; 7 bases fit TRBD1. Germline lookup yields CDR1 MNHNS and CDR2 SASEGT. The CDR3 runs 13 residues. The junction had 1 base not matched to a gene; V was cut back by 8 bases and J by 0 bases. Here the CDR3 DNA reads TGTGCCAGCGGACAGGATAGCAATCAGCCCCAGCATTTT. This codes for CASGQDSNQPQHF.

The chain employs TRBV9 and TRBJ2-2; D is possibly TRBD1 or TRBD2 (5 bases each). V gave up 2 bases and J gave up 5 bases, with 7 bases separating them. CDR3 size: 13 residues. Germline V gives CDR1 SGDLS, CDR2 YYNGEE. CDR3 residues: CASSVGETGELFF. CDR3 bases: TGTGCCAGCAGCGTGGGGGAGACCGGGGAGCTGTTTTTT.

The V gene is TRBV19, the J gene TRBJ1-5; D perhaps matches TRBD1 (5 bases). Trimming pared 7 bases from V and 4 bases from J, leaving 8 bases between. Germline V gene data show CDR1 as LNHDA and CDR2 as SQIVND (reference sequence). The CDR3 extends over 12 amino acids. The CDR3 is CASTTVNQPQHF. In DNA form, the CDR3 reads TGTGCCAGTACGACAGTAAATCAGCCCCAGCATTTT.